The 5 T cell receptor beta chains listed next were all sequenced from one sample in a study of CD8+ T cells in alopecia areata. RNA, once extracted, was reverse transcribed into cDNA for use as the sequencing template. The method was immunoSEQ multiplex PCR; TCRdb's version includes in-frame clones alone and lacks a portion of them. This repertoire shows some 190,000 clones, 50% to 60% found once; its top ten account for 0.69%. Indicated treatment: oral pan-JAK inhibitor, 5-10 mg twice daily. This material consisted of CD4+ T cells sorted from blood, taken at week 4, from a patient treated with tofacitinib. These receptor sequences come from a human donor with alopecia areata.

By share, this clone counts as medium-sized. V is TRBV4-3 and J is TRBJ2-3; 12 bases fit TRBD2. V was pared by 1 base and J by 4 bases, with 3 bases of the junction left unmatched. CDR1 and CDR2 from the germline V gene are LGHNA and YSLEER. The CDR3 totals 16 residues. The CDR3 DNA sequence: TGCGCCAGCAGCCAAGTGACTAGCGGGAGAGCAGATACGCAGTATTTT. It translates to CASSQVTSGRADTQYF.

In its sample, this clone was seen a few times. The CDR3 is CSVAGQGFGDTQYF. CDR3 DNA: TGCAGCGTCGCGGGACAGGGGTTTGGAGATACGCAGTATTTT. The V and J genes are TRBV29-1 and TRBJ2-3; 10 nucleotides agree with TRBD1. The CDR3 covers 14 residues. CDR1 SQVTM and CDR2 ANQGSEA come from the germline V gene. The junction had 8 bases not matched to a gene; V was cut back by 6 bases and J by 5 bases.

This clone has a single count. This rearrangement joins TRBV29-1 to TRBJ2-3, with D tentatively TRBD1 (6 bases). Germline V gene sequence: CDR1 SQVTM, CDR2 ANQGSEA. The V end was cut by 7 bases, the J end by 4 bases, with 18 bases between. The CDR3 contains 14 residues. Written as DNA, the CDR3 is TGCAGCGGTTACAGGGTGGCCAGCGCAGATACGCAGTATTTT. Translation: CSGYRVASADTQYF.

As concerns this clone: The CDR3 end shows no conserved phenylalanine or tryptophan, and so a read error is likely. The chain uses TRBV29-1 and TRBJ2-3; D not certain. V was pared by 5 bases and J by 3 bases, with 6 bases between. There are 11 residues in the CDR3. Germline V CDR1 and CDR2: SQVTM, ANQGSEA. CDR3 nucleotide sequence: TGCAGCGTTCGCAGAACAGATACGCAGTATCTT. This translates into CSVRRTDTQYL.

In this sample, this clone turned up a few times. This chain uses TRBV19 with TRBJ2-7; D possibly matches TRBD1 or TRBD2 (6 bases each). The CDR3 length is 14 residues. The V gene lost 4 bases and the J gene lost 4 bases, with 14 bases spanning the gap. Germline V gene lookup returns CDR1 LNHDA and CDR2 SQIVND (reference sequence). This CDR3 is CASSSGTFSYEQYF. The CDR3 nucleotides read TGTGCCAGTAGTAGCGGGACATTTTCTTACGAGCAGTACTTC. The full variable domain, completed using reference TRBV19 and TRBJ2-7, is DGGITQSPKYLFRKEGQNVTLSCEQNLNHDAMYWYRQDPGQGLRLIYYSQIVNDFQKGDIAEGYSVSREKKESFPLTVTSAQKNPTAFYLCASSSGTFSYEQYFGPGTRLTVT.